The 22 T cell receptor beta chains below all came from one sample that was sequenced in a study of regulatory T cells in long-lasting Graves disease. Sequencing libraries for TCR beta were prepared with iRepertoire HTBI primers and Arm-PCR of CDR3 regions. TCRdb called the multiplex PCR reads again in MiXCR, with one record for every CDR3 protein. Here the sample spans a few hundred thousand distinct CDR3 sequences, 14% to 15% being singletons. As to time point: newly diagnosed GD, antithyroid drugs for less than 3 months. PBMCs provided the RNA from which the TCR library was made. These same records also appear under a second study, on T cells in Graves' hyperthyroidism and ophthalmopathy.

Specimen: peripheral blood mononuclear cells (PBMCs), collected at new diagnosis, from a patient treated with antithyroid drugs. The receptors here all came from a middle-aged woman with Graves disease.

Regarding this clonotype: A far larger clone is off by one base, so a read error is likely. The rearrangement uses TRBV7-2 and TRBJ2-3; 8 bases line up with TRBD1. Per the germline V gene, CDR1 is SGHTA and CDR2 is FQGNSA. Trimming took 6 bases from V and 0 from J; bases not matched to a gene: 2. CDR3 length: 14 amino acids. The CDR3 spells CASSWDRSTDTQYF. The CDR3 DNA follows: TGTGCCAGCAGTTGGGACAGGAGCACAGATACGCAGTATTTT.

This clonotype has a count of ten or more. The DNA for the CDR3 is TGTGCCAGCAGCTTAGGCCCGGGACAAGCGAACACTGAAGCTTTCTTT. Amino acids: CASSLGPGQANTEAFF. The chain is built from TRBV11-3 and TRBJ1-1, with TRBD1 as a possible D gene (6 bases). V was clipped by 1 base and J by 1 base, with 13 bases between them. The CDR3 spans 16 residues. Germline CDR1 is SGHNT and CDR2 is YENEEA.

This clonotype was observed a handful of times. The chain carries TRBV5-5 and TRBJ2-7; tentatively, D is TRBD1 (6 bases). The V and J ends lost 4 bases and 13 bases respectively, with 24 bases between them. Germline assignment: CDR1 SGHKS and CDR2 YYEKEE (reference sequence). The CDR3 extends over 14 amino acids. The CDR3 sequence is CASSSGMLGAVSYF. In DNA, the CDR3 is TGTGCCAGCAGCAGTGGGATGTTGGGGGCCGTAAGTTACTTC.

With regard to this clonotype: Just one base apart from a much larger clone, this may be a read error. This chain links TRBV20-1 with TRBJ1-1, with TRBD1 matching over 7 bases. Germline-derived CDR1 and CDR2 are DFQATT and SNEGSKA (reference sequence). This CDR3 comprises 12 residues. This CDR3 is CSAGGGQTGAFF. The CDR3 DNA reads as TGCAGTGCTGGAGGGGGCCAAACTGGAGCTTTCTTT.

The table lists this clonotype with many counts. The genes are TRBV5-6 and TRBJ2-3; 7 bases are a match to TRBD2. The germline V gene encodes CDR1 SGHDT and CDR2 YYEEEE. CDR3 length equals 16 residues. Trimming cost V 4 bases and J 0 bases; bases outside gene matches: 8. The CDR3 region has the DNA TGTGCCAGCAGCCATCCTTCTAGCGGAAGCACAGATACGCAGTATTTT. Protein sequence: CASSHPSSGSTDTQYF. Supplemented by reference TRBV5-6 and TRBJ2-3, the full variable domain reads DAGVTQSPTHLIKTRGQQVTLRCSPKSGHDTVSWYQQALGQGPQFIFQYYEEEERQRGNFPDRFSGHQFPNYSSELNVNALLLGDSALYLCASSHPSSGSTDTQYFGPGTRLTVL.

This clonotype was picked up many times. The chain uses TRBV24-1 and TRBJ2-5, with 7 bases identical to TRBD1. The germline gives CDR1 KGHDR, CDR2 SFDVKD. Trimming cost V 4 bases and J 0 bases; bases outside gene matches: 10. The CDR3 is 17 amino acids. CDR3 sequence: CATSDSKDRVYQETQYF. CDR3 coding DNA: TGTGCCACCAGTGACTCGAAAGACAGGGTGTACCAAGAGACCCAGTACTTC.

This clonotype was picked up many times. The V call is TRBV10-1, the J call TRBJ1-1; D is ambiguous. CDR1 is WNHNN and CDR2 is SYGVQD in the germline V gene (reference sequence). This CDR3 contains 16 residues. Trimming removed 6 bases at V and 1 base at J, with 18 bases between. CDR3 bases: TGCGCCAGCAGCCCTACGGGCCGGTTCGGGAACACTGAAGCTTTCTTT. Translating it yields CASSPTGRFGNTEAFF.

In nucleotides, the CDR3 is TGTGCCAGCAGTTTGTTTGGGGAGAACACAGATACGCAGTATTTT. It codes for CASSLFGENTDTQYF. The rearrangement links TRBV6-2 or TRBV6-3 to TRBJ2-3; a weak D match, TRBD2 (5 bases). Between the trimmed V and J ends, which lost 4 bases and 2 bases, there was a span of 13 bases. Germline V gene lookup returns CDR1 MNHEY and CDR2 SVGEGT. The CDR3 runs 15 residues.

This chain joins TRBV18 and TRBJ2-1, with D possibly TRBD1 on 6 matching bases. The germline V and J ends were trimmed by 3 bases and 6 bases, with 12 bases remaining between them. In germline, CDR1 is KGHSH, CDR2 LQKENI. The CDR3 runs to 14 residues. DNA for the CDR3: TGTGCCAGCTCACCCGTCTTAGGGGGCAATGAGCAGTTCTTC. This translates into CASSPVLGGNEQFF.

This clonotype has at least ten counts. The chain employs TRBV6-2 or TRBV6-3 and TRBJ2-6; D not resolved. The germline V and J ends were trimmed by 8 bases and 3 bases, with 8 bases remaining between them. The germline gives CDR1 MNHEY, CDR2 SVGEGT. The CDR3 totals 13 residues. The CDR3 spells CASHEVGANVLTF. Here the CDR3 DNA reads TGTGCCAGCCACGAGGTTGGGGCCAACGTCCTGACTTTC.

This clonotype was observed many times. J is TRBJ2-1 and V is TRBV29-1; TRBD2 matches 13 bases. Losses at the gene ends were 6 bases for V and 10 bases for J; bases not matched to a gene: 9. The CDR3 extends over 14 amino acids. Germline-derived CDR1 and CDR2 are SQVTM and ANQGSEA. CDR3 amino acids: CSVTRTSGSSEQFF. In DNA form, the CDR3 reads TGCAGCGTGACCCGGACTAGCGGGAGTTCGGAGCAGTTCTTC.

At least ten counts were recorded for this clonotype. The J gene is TRBJ2-3, the V gene TRBV29-1; TRBD2 matches at 9 bases. Germline trimming cut 4 bases from V and 4 bases from J; bases unmatched to any gene: 9. The CDR3 sequence is 15 residues long. Germline CDR1 reads SQVTM; CDR2 reads ANQGSEA. The CDR3 sequence is CSVARREGRADTQYF. CDR3 nucleotides: TGCAGCGTTGCTCGGCGGGAGGGTAGGGCAGATACGCAGTATTTT.

This clonotype was found many times. This chain uses TRBV27 with TRBJ1-5, with TRBD1 matching over 8 bases. V dropped 5 bases and J dropped 4; count of bases not matched to a gene: 7. The CDR3 runs to 15 residues. Looked up from germline, CDR1 is MNHEY and CDR2 is SMNVEV (reference sequence). The CDR3 sequence: CASSPQDRVNQPQHF. The CDR3 nucleotides read TGTGCCAGCAGTCCCCAGGACAGGGTAAATCAGCCCCAGCATTTT.

There are many counts of this clonotype. The chain carries TRBV2 and TRBJ2-1; 7 bases are a match to TRBD2. The CDR3 loop spans 12 amino acids. Germline-derived CDR1 and CDR2 are SNHLY and FYNNEI. V dropped 3 bases and J dropped 9; count of bases not matched to a gene: 2. The CDR3 DNA reads as TGTGCCAGCAGTGAGGGGGGGGGTGAGCAGTTCTTC. This sequence encodes CASSEGGGEQFF.

This clonotype showed up many times. V gene TRBV11-3 combines with J gene TRBJ2-7; the match to TRBD1 covers 9 bases. J gave up 3 bases and V 8 bases, and 5 bases lay outside the gene matches. The CDR3 length is 13 residues. The germline gives CDR1 SGHNT, CDR2 YENEEA. CDR3 in amino acids: CASRDRAVYEQYF. CDR3 in DNA: TGTGCCAGCCGGGACAGGGCTGTCTACGAGCAGTACTTC.

On this clonotype itself: A much larger clone is a single base away; this may be a read error. The rearrangement uses TRBV28 and TRBJ2-1; no definite D call. The CDR3 length is 15 residues. Per the germline V gene, CDR1 is MDHEN and CDR2 is SYDVKM. Trimming shortened V by 4 bases and J by 10 bases, and 20 bases separated the two germline ends. The CDR3 DNA reads TGTGCCAGCAGTTCGGACCCCCGGACCCACTACGAGCAGTTCTTC. This encodes CASSSDPRTHYEQFF.

This rearrangement joins TRBV10-2 to TRBJ2-5, with D possibly being TRBD1 (5 bases). The last part of the DNA fits TRBJ2-1 better; the J call may be wrong. CDR3 size: 15 residues. CDR1 and CDR2 (germline): WSHSY, SAAADI. In nucleotides, the CDR3 is TGCGCCAGCAGTGAGATGACAGCCCTTCGGAATGAGCAGTTCTTC. Its translation is CASSEMTALRNEQFF.

This clonotype appeared a few times. The chain is built from TRBV5-1 and TRBJ1-5; the D gene is possibly TRBD1 (6 bases). Trimming pared 0 bases from V and 6 bases from J, leaving 13 bases between. This CDR3 is built from 15 residues. Germline-derived CDR1 and CDR2 are SGHRS and YFSETQ. In DNA form, the CDR3 reads TGCGCCAGCAGCTTGGGGGGGGGGGCTGGTCAGCCCCAGCATTTT. It encodes CASSLGGGAGQPQHF. Full variable domain (remainder filled in from reference TRBV5-1 and TRBJ1-5): KAGVTQTPRYLIKTRGQQVTLSCSPISGHRSVSWYQQTPGQGLQFLFEYFSETQRNKGNFPGRFSGRQFSNSRSEMNVSTLELGDSALYLCASSLGGGAGQPQHFGDGTRLSIL.

This clonotype appeared a few times. CDR3 in amino acids: CASSPSIGELFF. The CDR3 DNA is TGTGCCAGCAGTCCTAGCATCGGGGAGCTGTTTTTT. V gene TRBV7-6 combines with J gene TRBJ2-2; possible D gene TRBD2, 5 bases. CDR1 and CDR2 from the germline V gene are SGHVS and FNYEAQ. CDR3 length: 12 residues. Trimming shortened V by 6 bases and J by 7 bases, and 9 bases separated the two germline ends.

This clonotype was found once. A single base separates this from a much larger clone, so it may be a read error. The chain links TRBV19 to TRBJ2-1; TRBD2 agrees at 7 bases. The CDR3 runs 20 residues. V trimming: 7 bases; J trimming: 4 bases; junction bases outside the gene matches: 25. CDR1 is LNHDA and CDR2 is SQIVND in the germline V gene (reference sequence). The DNA of the CDR3 is TGTGCCAGTAACTCGCTGTTGGGGGGAGCGGGACCACCCACATACAATGAGCAGTTCTTC. Protein sequence: CASNSLLGGAGPPTYNEQFF.

V gene TRBV9 combines with J gene TRBJ1-4; the D gene is possibly TRBD1 (6 bases). CDR3 size: 12 residues. Trimming removed 3 bases from V and 8 bases from J, with 8 bases in between. Germline values: CDR1 SGDLS, CDR2 YYNGEE. As DNA, the CDR3 is TGTGCCAGCAGCGCCGGGACAGAAAAACTGTTTTTT. Translating it yields CASSAGTEKLFF.

This clonotype was counted ten times or more. J is TRBJ2-7 and V is TRBV28; weak D call: TRBD1 (6 bases). The V end lost 6 bases, the J end lost 4 bases, and 16 bases lay between the germline ends. This CDR3 spans 14 amino acids. CDR1 and CDR2 (germline): MDHEN, SYDVKM. The CDR3 coding sequence is TGTGCCAGCAGATCAGGGGCTCAGGATTACGAGCAGTACTTC. It translates to CASRSGAQDYEQYF.